These 27 T cell receptor beta chains were sequenced from one sample in a study of shared clonotypes between healthy human individuals. The assay was immunoSEQ multiplex PCR, and TCRdb's table has in-frame clones only and misses some. This table has roughly 1,100,000 clones, approximately 70% appearing once. Sample: memory CD4+ T cells sorted from blood. This sample's subset: CD45RA-negative fraction. The receptors come from a young man in good health.

V and J are TRBV6-6 and TRBJ1-6; D is unresolved. This CDR3 has 15 amino acids. Germline values: CDR1 MNHNY, CDR2 SVGAGI (reference sequence). Trimming took 2 bases from V and 5 from J, leaving 10 bases between them. CDR3 sequence (DNA): TGTGCCAGCAGTTACGATGCATCAAATAATTCACCCCTCCACTTT. Protein product: CASSYDASNNSPLHF.

The chain has TRBV11-2 and TRBJ2-1; 12 nucleotides agree with TRBD2. Trimming removed 4 bases from V and 1 base from J; junction bases left unmatched: 5. The germline gives CDR1 SGHAT, CDR2 FQNNGV. The CDR3 length is 17 residues. The CDR3 bases are TGTGCCAGCAGCTCCAGAGGACTAGCGGGATCCTACAATGAGCAGTTCTTC. This sequence encodes CASSSRGLAGSYNEQFF. The full variable domain, with the rest looked up from reference TRBV11-2 and TRBJ2-1, is EAGVAQSPRYKIIEKRQSVAFWCNPISGHATLYWYQQILGQGPKLLIQFQNNGVVDDSQLPKDRFSAERLKGVDSTLKIQPAKLEDSAVYLCASSSRGLAGSYNEQFFGPGTRLTVL.

The chain combines TRBV4-3 with TRBJ1-4; D remains unclear. The germline V and J ends were trimmed by 0 bases and 7 bases, with 12 bases remaining between them. Germline V lookup: CDR1 LGHNA, CDR2 YSLEER. This CDR3 is built from 15 residues. The CDR3 here is CASSQESVSLEKLFF. In DNA form, the CDR3 reads TGCGCCAGCAGCCAAGAAAGTGTGAGTCTTGAAAAACTGTTTTTT.

The V call is TRBV7-9, the J call TRBJ2-6; D is perhaps TRBD1 (6 bases). There are 18 residues in the CDR3. Germline CDR1 SEHNR, CDR2 FQNEAQ (reference sequence). V shed 1 base and J shed 0 bases, with 13 bases lying between them. The CDR3 loop is CASSLELTGLSGANVLTF. Written as DNA, the CDR3 is TGTGCCAGCAGCTTAGAACTGACAGGCCTCTCTGGGGCCAACGTCCTGACTTTC.

The J gene is TRBJ2-3, the V gene TRBV6-5; D is unclear. The CDR3 length is 13 residues. Germline V lookup: CDR1 MNHEY, CDR2 SVGAGI. V was clipped by 1 base and J by 0 bases, with 2 bases between them. The DNA for the CDR3 is TGTGCCAGCAGTTACTACAGCACAGATACGCAGTATTTT. It is translated as CASSYYSTDTQYF.

The CDR3 region is CAWEPGPGYEQYF. The CDR3 DNA reads TGTGCCTGGGAACCGGGCCCGGGATACGAGCAGTACTTC. The chain employs TRBV30 and TRBJ2-7, with D perhaps TRBD2 (5 bases). V was shortened by 5 bases and J by 4 bases, with 15 bases between the two germline ends. The germline V gene encodes CDR1 GTSNPN and CDR2 SVGIG (reference sequence). The CDR3 is 13 residues long. The full variable domain, completed using reference TRBV30 and TRBJ2-7, is SQTIHQWPATLVQPVGSPLSLECTVEGTSNPNLYWYRQAAGRGLQLLFYSVGIGQISSEVPQNLSASRPQDRQFILSSKKLLLSDSGFYLCAWEPGPGYEQYFGPGTRLTVT.

The rearrangement uses TRBV11-2 and TRBJ2-3; D remains unclear. Trimming stripped 0 bases from V and 5 bases from J, with 12 bases between. The CDR3 length is 15 residues. Germline CDR1 is SGHAT and CDR2 is FQNNGV. The CDR3 nucleotides read TGTGCCAGCAGCTTAGATTTCGCAATTGGAGATACGCAGTATTTT. Residues: CASSLDFAIGDTQYF. Complete variable domain (other parts from reference TRBV11-2 and TRBJ2-3): EAGVAQSPRYKIIEKRQSVAFWCNPISGHATLYWYQQILGQGPKLLIQFQNNGVVDDSQLPKDRFSAERLKGVDSTLKIQPAKLEDSAVYLCASSLDFAIGDTQYFGPGTRLTVL.

This clone was counted between two and nine times. The genes are TRBV11-2 and TRBJ2-3; D is possibly TRBD2 (5 bases). CDR3 size: 14 residues. Germline CDR1 reads SGHAT; CDR2 reads FQNNGV. V lost 5 bases to trimming and J lost 2 bases, with 11 bases between them. The chain's CDR3 is CASSPGLFTDTQYF. For the CDR3, the DNA is TGTGCCAGCAGCCCCGGACTTTTCACAGATACGCAGTATTTT.

This clone has a count of ten or more. At the DNA level, this CDR3 is encoded by other sequences in the same sample as well. The chain combines TRBV7-9 with TRBJ1-4; the D gene is possibly TRBD1 (5 bases). Germline values: CDR1 SEHNR, CDR2 FQNEAQ (reference sequence). V was shortened by 5 bases and J by 0 bases, with 10 bases between the two germline ends. This CDR3 spans 15 amino acids. DNA for the CDR3: TGTGCCAGCAGCCCGACAGTTACAACTAATGAAAAACTGTTTTTT. It codes for CASSPTVTTNEKLFF.

The chain couples TRBV4-2 to TRBJ2-5, with D possibly matching TRBD1 (5 bases). Germline V gene lookup returns CDR1 LGHNA and CDR2 YNFKEQ. V was clipped by 0 bases and J by 2 bases, with 10 bases between them. CDR3 length: 15 residues. The CDR3 loop reads CASSQEDGAQETQYF. DNA for the CDR3: TGTGCCAGCAGCCAAGAGGATGGGGCACAAGAGACCCAGTACTTC.

The rearrangement uses TRBV11-2 and TRBJ2-7; 8 bases align to TRBD2. Germline assignment: CDR1 SGHAT and CDR2 FQNNGV. The CDR3 loop spans 15 amino acids. The V segment lost 5 bases and the J segment 6 bases; nucleotides outside the gene matches: 12. CDR3 sequence: CASSPGLAGVSEQYF. CDR3 nucleotide sequence: TGTGCCAGCAGCCCCGGACTAGCCGGGGTAAGCGAGCAGTACTTC.

This clone was counted only a few times. The chain uses TRBV28 and TRBJ2-3; 13 bases match TRBD2. From germline, CDR1 is MDHEN and CDR2 SYDVKM. V shed 3 bases, J shed 2 bases, and the junction held 8 bases outside the gene matches. The CDR3 has 18 amino acids. The CDR3 is CASSFFLGLAGVTDTQYF. As DNA, the CDR3 is TGTGCCAGCAGTTTCTTCCTTGGACTAGCGGGGGTCACAGATACGCAGTATTTT.

The gene calls are TRBV5-5 and TRBJ2-2; D unclear. Germline lookup yields CDR1 SGHKS and CDR2 YYEKEE (reference sequence). The CDR3 covers 15 residues. V was pared by 0 bases and J by 8 bases, with 14 bases between. CDR3: CASSLGYRTGGELFF. CDR3 sequence (DNA): TGTGCCAGCAGCTTGGGATACCGGACCGGGGGGGAGCTGTTTTTT. Full variable domain (outside the CDR3, taken from reference TRBV5-5 and TRBJ2-2): DAGVTQSPTHLIKTRGQQVTLRCSPISGHKSVSWYQQVLGQGPQFIFQYYEKEERGRGNFPDRFSARQFPNYSSELNVNALLLGDSALYLCASSLGYRTGGELFFGEGSRLTVL.

The chain employs TRBV11-2 and TRBJ2-7, with unresolved D. The length of the CDR3 is 15 residues. Germline-derived CDR1 and CDR2 are SGHAT and FQNNGV. Trimming took off 0 bases at V and 3 bases at J, with 12 bases between the two ends. This chain's CDR3 is CASSLDWLGIYEQYF. CDR3 bases: TGTGCCAGCAGCTTAGATTGGTTAGGGATCTACGAGCAGTACTTC. The full variable domain, with the rest looked up from reference TRBV11-2 and TRBJ2-7, is EAGVAQSPRYKIIEKRQSVAFWCNPISGHATLYWYQQILGQGPKLLIQFQNNGVVDDSQLPKDRFSAERLKGVDSTLKIQPAKLEDSAVYLCASSLDWLGIYEQYFGPGTRLTVT.

Remarks on this clone: Other DNA sequences in the same sample also yield this CDR3. The chain uses TRBV18 and TRBJ1-5; D remains unclear. Trimming pared 3 bases from V and 5 bases from J, leaving 8 bases between. This CDR3 is built from 13 residues. CDR1 is KGHSH and CDR2 is LQKENI in the germline V gene. The CDR3 region has the DNA TGTGCCAGCTCACCTCACCCTGATCAGCCCCAGCATTTT. Its protein is CASSPHPDQPQHF.

The chain carries TRBV2 and TRBJ1-2; 9 bases match TRBD1. The CDR3 contains 15 residues. Per the germline V gene, CDR1 is SNHLY and CDR2 is FYNNEI. With 6 bases clipped from V and 5 bases from J, the junction kept 10 bases outside the gene matches. CDR3 DNA sequence: TGTGCCAGCAGGTTGGGACAGGGAGAACTATATGGCTACACCTTC. Its translation is CASRLGQGELYGYTF.

The chain has TRBV25-1 and TRBJ2-3, with 10 bases identical to TRBD2. Germline V gene sequence: CDR1 MGHDK, CDR2 SYGVNS. The V segment lost 2 bases and the J segment 1 base; nucleotides outside the gene matches: 3. The CDR3 runs 16 residues. The CDR3 sequence: CASSERLAGGTDTQYF. The CDR3 DNA reads as TGTGCCAGCAGTGAAAGGCTAGCGGGAGGCACAGATACGCAGTATTTT.

The chain recombines TRBV2 with TRBJ1-2, with a weak D call TRBD1 (6 bases). Germline CDR1 and CDR2: SNHLY and FYNNEI. V gave up 9 bases and J gave up 2 bases, with 13 bases separating them. There are 13 residues in the CDR3. CDR3 loop: CARDGGQNYGYTF. CDR3 nucleotides: TGTGCCAGAGATGGGGGACAAAACTATGGCTACACCTTC.

This clone turned up a few times. The rearrangement joins TRBV4-1 to TRBJ1-1; TRBD1 agrees at 8 bases. The CDR3 length is 14 residues. CDR1 is MGHRA, CDR2 YSYEKL, per germline. Losses at the gene ends were 2 bases for V and 4 bases for J; bases not matched to a gene: 3. As DNA, the CDR3 is TGCGCCAGCAGCCAATTGCAGGGGGCCACTGAAGCTTTCTTT. Protein sequence: CASSQLQGATEAFF.

This clone was recorded at least ten times. The genes are TRBV5-1 and TRBJ1-2; no clear D gene. The germline V gene encodes CDR1 SGHRS and CDR2 YFSETQ. CDR3 size: 14 residues. V gave up 0 bases and J gave up 4 bases, with 10 bases separating them. CDR3 nucleotides: TGCGCCAGCAGCTTGGACACAAAAGGCTATGGCTACACCTTC. It encodes CASSLDTKGYGYTF.

The V and J genes are TRBV6-6 and TRBJ1-2, with D maybe TRBD1 (5 bases). V gave up 6 bases and J gave up 0 bases, with 14 bases separating them. Germline V gene sequence: CDR1 MNHNY, CDR2 SVGAGI (reference sequence). The CDR3 consists of 15 residues. The CDR3 coding sequence is TGTGCCAGCAGCAGGGTATCCCAAGCTAACTATGGCTACACCTTC. It codes for CASSRVSQANYGYTF.

The chain has TRBV5-1 and TRBJ2-7; TRBD2 aligns across 12 bases. The CDR3 is 16 residues long. V lost 4 bases to trimming and J lost 0 bases; unmatched junction nucleotides: 5. Germline V gene sequence: CDR1 SGHRS, CDR2 YFSETQ. CDR3 sequence: CASSTTSGSFSYEQYF. The CDR3 DNA reads as TGCGCCAGCAGCACGACTAGCGGGAGTTTCTCCTACGAGCAGTACTTC.

The CDR3 region is CASSPQSGGYEQYF. DNA for the CDR3: TGTGCCAGCTCACCACAATCAGGGGGGTACGAGCAGTACTTC. This sequence joins TRBV18 and TRBJ2-7, with a weak D call TRBD1 (7 bases). This CDR3 comprises 14 residues. V lost 1 base, J lost 4 bases, and 11 bases lay in between. Germline lookup yields CDR1 KGHSH and CDR2 LQKENI.

This chain joins TRBV19 and TRBJ2-2; D is unresolved. Germline loops: CDR1 LNHDA, CDR2 SQIVND (reference sequence). V gave up 0 bases and J gave up 0 bases, with 8 bases separating them. This CDR3 spans 16 amino acids. The CDR3 nucleotides are TGTGCCAGTAGTATAGAGCCTACCGCGAACACCGGGGAGCTGTTTTTT. Protein: CASSIEPTANTGELFF.

This clone was detected a few times. J is TRBJ2-1 and V is TRBV7-2; TRBD2 might be the D (6 bases). The V end lost 0 bases, the J end lost 6 bases, and 15 bases lay between the germline ends. The CDR3 is 16 amino acids. From germline, CDR1 is SGHTA and CDR2 FQGNSA. CDR3 residues: CASSLARGGRANEQFF. DNA for the CDR3: TGTGCCAGCAGCTTAGCGCGGGGAGGTAGAGCCAATGAGCAGTTCTTC.

This clone was detected once. At the DNA level, this CDR3 is encoded by other sequences in the same sample as well. The chain couples TRBV18 to TRBJ1-5; TRBD1 matches at 9 bases. J was trimmed by 5 bases and V by 6 bases; bases with no gene match: 2. This CDR3 is 13 amino acids long. Germline V gives CDR1 KGHSH, CDR2 LQKENI. The CDR3 loop reads CASSRDRDQPQHF. The CDR3 region has the DNA TGTGCCAGCTCGAGGGACAGGGATCAGCCCCAGCATTTT.

The chain uses TRBV19 and TRBJ1-1; a weak D match, TRBD1 (5 bases). The germline CDR1 and CDR2 sequences are LNHDA and SQIVND (reference sequence). The CDR3 sequence is 14 residues long. V was trimmed by 3 bases and J by 4 bases, leaving 12 bases between them. CDR3 nucleotide sequence: TGTGCCAGTAGTATGCTGAGGGGCAGCACTGAAGCTTTCTTT. Translating it yields CASSMLRGSTEAFF.